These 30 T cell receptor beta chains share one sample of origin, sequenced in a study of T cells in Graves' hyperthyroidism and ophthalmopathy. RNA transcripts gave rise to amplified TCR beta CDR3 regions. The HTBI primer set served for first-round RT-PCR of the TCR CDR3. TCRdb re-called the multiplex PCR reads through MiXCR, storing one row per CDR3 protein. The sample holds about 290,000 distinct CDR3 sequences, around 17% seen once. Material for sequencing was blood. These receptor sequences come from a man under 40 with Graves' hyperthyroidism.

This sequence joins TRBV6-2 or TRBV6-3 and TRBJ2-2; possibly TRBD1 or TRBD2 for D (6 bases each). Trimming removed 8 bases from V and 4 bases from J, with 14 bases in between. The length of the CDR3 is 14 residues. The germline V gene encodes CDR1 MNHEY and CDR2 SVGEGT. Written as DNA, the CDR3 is TGTGCCAGCGAATCCGGGGGCTCCACCGGGGAGCTGTTTTTT. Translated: CASESGGSTGELFF.

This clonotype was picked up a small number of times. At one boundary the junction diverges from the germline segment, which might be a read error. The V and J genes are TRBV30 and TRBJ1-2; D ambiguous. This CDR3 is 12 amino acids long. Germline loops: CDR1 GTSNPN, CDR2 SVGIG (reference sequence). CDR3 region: CVWSDTLAGYTF. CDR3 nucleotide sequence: TGTGTCTGGAGCGACACCCTTGCGGGCTACACCTTC.

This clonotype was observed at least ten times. The CDR3: CSARSGGTDTQYF. The CDR3 region has the DNA TGCAGTGCTAGGAGCGGGGGGACAGATACGCAGTATTTT. V and J are TRBV20-1 and TRBJ2-3; 9 nucleotides line up with TRBD2. The V and J ends lost 3 bases and 3 bases, in that order; junction bases with no gene match: 1. CDR3 size: 13 residues. Germline values: CDR1 DFQATT, CDR2 SNEGSKA (reference sequence).

CDR3: CASSPLGGNSPLHF. The DNA for the CDR3 is TGTGCCAGCAGTCCCCTAGGGGGTAATTCACCCCTCCACTTT. The chain links TRBV27 to TRBJ1-6; D may be TRBD1 (6 bases). V was clipped by 5 bases and J by 6 bases, with 11 bases between them. The CDR3 is 14 amino acids. The germline CDR1 and CDR2 sequences are MNHEY and SMNVEV (reference sequence).

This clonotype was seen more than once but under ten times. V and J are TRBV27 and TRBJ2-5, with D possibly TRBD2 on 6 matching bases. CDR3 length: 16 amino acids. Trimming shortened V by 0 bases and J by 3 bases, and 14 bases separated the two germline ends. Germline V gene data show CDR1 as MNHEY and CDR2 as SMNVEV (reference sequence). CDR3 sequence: CASSLSGTGQEETQYF. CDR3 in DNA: TGTGCCAGCAGTTTATCAGGGACTGGGCAGGAAGAGACCCAGTACTTC.

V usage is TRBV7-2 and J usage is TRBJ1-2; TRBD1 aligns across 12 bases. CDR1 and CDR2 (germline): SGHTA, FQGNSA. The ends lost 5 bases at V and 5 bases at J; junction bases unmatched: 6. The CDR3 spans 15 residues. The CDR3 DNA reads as TGTGCCAGCAGCAGAGGGACAGGGGGCAGTTATGGCTACACCTTC. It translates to CASSRGTGGSYGYTF.

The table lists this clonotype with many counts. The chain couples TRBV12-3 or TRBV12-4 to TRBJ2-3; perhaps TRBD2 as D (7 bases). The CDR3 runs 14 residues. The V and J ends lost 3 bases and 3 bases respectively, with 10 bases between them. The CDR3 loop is CASSFAGATDTQYF. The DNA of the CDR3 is TGTGCCAGCAGTTTCGCGGGGGCAACAGATACGCAGTATTTT.

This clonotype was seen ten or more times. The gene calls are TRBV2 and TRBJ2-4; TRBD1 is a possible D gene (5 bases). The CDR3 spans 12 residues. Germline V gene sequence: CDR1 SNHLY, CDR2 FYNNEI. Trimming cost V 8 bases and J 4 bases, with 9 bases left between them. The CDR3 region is CASVQGKNIQYF. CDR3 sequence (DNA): TGTGCCAGCGTGCAGGGAAAAAACATTCAGTACTTC.

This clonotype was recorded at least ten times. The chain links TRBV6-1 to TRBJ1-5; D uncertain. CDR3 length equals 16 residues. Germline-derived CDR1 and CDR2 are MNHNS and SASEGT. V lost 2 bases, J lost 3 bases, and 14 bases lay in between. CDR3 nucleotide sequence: TGTGCCAGCAGTGAATTAGCCAGGCTACACAATCAGCCCCAGCATTTT. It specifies CASSELARLHNQPQHF.

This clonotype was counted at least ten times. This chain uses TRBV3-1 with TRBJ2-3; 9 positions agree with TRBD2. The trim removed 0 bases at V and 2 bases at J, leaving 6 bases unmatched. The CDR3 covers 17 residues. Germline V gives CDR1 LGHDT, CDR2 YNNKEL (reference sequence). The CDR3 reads CASSQDLAGGTTDTQYF. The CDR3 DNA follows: TGTGCCAGCAGCCAAGATCTGGCGGGAGGGACCACAGATACGCAGTATTTT.

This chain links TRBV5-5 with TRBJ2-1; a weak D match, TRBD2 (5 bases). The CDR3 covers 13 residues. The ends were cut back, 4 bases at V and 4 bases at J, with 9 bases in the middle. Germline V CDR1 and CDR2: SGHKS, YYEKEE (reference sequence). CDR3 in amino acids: CASSGSLYNEQFF. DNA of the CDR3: TGTGCCAGCAGCGGGAGCCTTTACAATGAGCAGTTCTTC. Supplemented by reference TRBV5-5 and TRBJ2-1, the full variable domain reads DAGVTQSPTHLIKTRGQQVTLRCSPISGHKSVSWYQQVLGQGPQFIFQYYEKEERGRGNFPDRFSARQFPNYSSELNVNALLLGDSALYLCASSGSLYNEQFFGPGTRLTVL.

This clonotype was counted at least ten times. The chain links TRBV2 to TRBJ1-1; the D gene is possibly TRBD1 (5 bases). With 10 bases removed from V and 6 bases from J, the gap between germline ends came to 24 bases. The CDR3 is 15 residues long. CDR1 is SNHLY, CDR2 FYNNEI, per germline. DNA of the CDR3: TGTGCCACTACCGTCGGTTTGGGGCGCGGGGCTGAAGCTTTCTTT. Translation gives CATTVGLGRGAEAFF.

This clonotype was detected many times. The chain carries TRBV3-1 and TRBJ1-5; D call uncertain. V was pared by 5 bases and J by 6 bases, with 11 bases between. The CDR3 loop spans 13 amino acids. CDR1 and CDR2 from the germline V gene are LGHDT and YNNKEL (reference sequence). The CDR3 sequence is CASSNQLAQPQHF. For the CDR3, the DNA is TGTGCCAGCAGCAACCAGTTGGCTCAGCCCCAGCATTTT.

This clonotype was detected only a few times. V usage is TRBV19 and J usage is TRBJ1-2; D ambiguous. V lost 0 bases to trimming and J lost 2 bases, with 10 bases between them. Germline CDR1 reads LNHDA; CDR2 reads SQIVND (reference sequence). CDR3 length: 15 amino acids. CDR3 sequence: CASSIDAGTNYGYTF. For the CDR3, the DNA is TGTGCCAGTAGTATAGACGCAGGTACAAACTATGGCTACACCTTC. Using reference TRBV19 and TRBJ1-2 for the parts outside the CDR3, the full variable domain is DGGITQSPKYLFRKEGQNVTLSCEQNLNHDAMYWYRQDPGQGLRLIYYSQIVNDFQKGDIAEGYSVSREKKESFPLTVTSAQKNPTAFYLCASSIDAGTNYGYTFGSGTRLTVV.

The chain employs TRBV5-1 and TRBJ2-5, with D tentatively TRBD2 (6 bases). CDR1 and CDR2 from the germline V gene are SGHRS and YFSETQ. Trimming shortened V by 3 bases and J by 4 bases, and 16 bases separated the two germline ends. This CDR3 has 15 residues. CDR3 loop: CASSSSGSGVETQYF. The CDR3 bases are TGCGCCAGCAGCTCCTCGGGGTCGGGAGTAGAGACCCAGTACTTC.

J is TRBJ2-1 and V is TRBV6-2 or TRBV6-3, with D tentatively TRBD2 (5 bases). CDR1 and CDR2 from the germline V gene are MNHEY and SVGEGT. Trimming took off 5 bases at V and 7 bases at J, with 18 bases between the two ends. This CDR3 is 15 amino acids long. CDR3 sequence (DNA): TGTGCCAGCAGTCTATCTCGGACTCGTTTAAATGAGCAGTTCTTC. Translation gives CASSLSRTRLNEQFF.

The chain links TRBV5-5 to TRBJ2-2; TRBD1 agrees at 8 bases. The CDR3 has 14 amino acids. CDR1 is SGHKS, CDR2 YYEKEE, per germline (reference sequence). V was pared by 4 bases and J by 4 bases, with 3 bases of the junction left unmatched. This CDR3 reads CASSRTGSTGELFF. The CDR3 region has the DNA TGTGCCAGCAGCCGGACAGGGAGCACCGGGGAGCTGTTTTTT.

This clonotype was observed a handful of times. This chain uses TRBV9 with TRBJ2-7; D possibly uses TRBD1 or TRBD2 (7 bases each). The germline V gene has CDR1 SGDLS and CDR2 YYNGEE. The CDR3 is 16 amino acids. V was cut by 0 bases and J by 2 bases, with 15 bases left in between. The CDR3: CASSVGGGDRPYEQYF. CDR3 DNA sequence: TGTGCCAGCAGCGTAGGAGGGGGGGACAGACCCTACGAGCAGTACTTC.

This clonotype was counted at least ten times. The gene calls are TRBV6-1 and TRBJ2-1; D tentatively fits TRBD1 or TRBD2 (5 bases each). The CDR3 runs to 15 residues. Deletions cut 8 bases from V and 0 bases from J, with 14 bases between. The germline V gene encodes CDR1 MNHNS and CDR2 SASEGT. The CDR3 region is CASERQGGSYNEQFF. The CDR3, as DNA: TGTGCCAGCGAGCGGCAGGGTGGCTCCTACAATGAGCAGTTCTTC.

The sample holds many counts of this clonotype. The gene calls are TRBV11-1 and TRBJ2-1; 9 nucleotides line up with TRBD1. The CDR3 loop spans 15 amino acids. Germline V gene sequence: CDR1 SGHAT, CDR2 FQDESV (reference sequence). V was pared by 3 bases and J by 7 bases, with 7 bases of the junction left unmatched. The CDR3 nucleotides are TGTGCCAGCAGCTTGCGGGGACAGGGTGGAAATGAGCAGTTCTTC. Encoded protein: CASSLRGQGGNEQFF.

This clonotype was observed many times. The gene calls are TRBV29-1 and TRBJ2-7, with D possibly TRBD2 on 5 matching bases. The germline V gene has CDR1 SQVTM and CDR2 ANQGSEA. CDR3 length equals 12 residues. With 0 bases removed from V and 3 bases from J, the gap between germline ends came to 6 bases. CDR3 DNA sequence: TGCAGCGTTGAAGATCGGGACTACGAGCAGTACTTC. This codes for CSVEDRDYEQYF.

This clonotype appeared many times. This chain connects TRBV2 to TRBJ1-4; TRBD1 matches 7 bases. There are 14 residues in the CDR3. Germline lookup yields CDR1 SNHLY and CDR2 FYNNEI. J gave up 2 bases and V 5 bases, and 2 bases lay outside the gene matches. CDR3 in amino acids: CASSSQGTNEKLFF. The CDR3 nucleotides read TGTGCCAGCAGTTCACAGGGGACTAATGAAAAACTGTTTTTT.

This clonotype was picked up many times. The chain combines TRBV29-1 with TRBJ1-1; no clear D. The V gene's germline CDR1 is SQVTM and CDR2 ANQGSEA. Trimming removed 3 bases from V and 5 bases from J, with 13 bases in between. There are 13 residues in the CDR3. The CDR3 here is CSVDRGGRTEAFF. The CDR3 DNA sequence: TGCAGCGTTGATCGGGGAGGGAGGACTGAAGCTTTCTTT.

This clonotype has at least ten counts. This chain's CDR3 is CASSRGSLVGYTF. DNA for the CDR3: TGTGCCAGCAGCAGGGGATCGCTTGTAGGCTACACCTTC. The chain carries TRBV6-2 or TRBV6-3 and TRBJ1-2; D is possibly TRBD1 (6 bases). Germline V CDR1 and CDR2: MNHEY, SVGEGT. V was cut by 6 bases and J by 8 bases, with 16 bases left in between. The CDR3 extends over 13 amino acids.

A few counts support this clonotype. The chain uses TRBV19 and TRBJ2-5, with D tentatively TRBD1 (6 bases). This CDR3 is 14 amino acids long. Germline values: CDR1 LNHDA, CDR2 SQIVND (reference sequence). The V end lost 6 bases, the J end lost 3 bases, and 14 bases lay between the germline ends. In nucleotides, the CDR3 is TGTGCCAGTAGCCTCCGGGACACCGAAGAGACCCAGTACTTC. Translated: CASSLRDTEETQYF.

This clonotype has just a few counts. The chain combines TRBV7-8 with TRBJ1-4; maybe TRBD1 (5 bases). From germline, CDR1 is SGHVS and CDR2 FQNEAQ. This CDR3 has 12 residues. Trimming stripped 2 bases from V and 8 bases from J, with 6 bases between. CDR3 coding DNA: TGTGCCAGCAGCTTAAGGGACGAAAAACTGTTTTTT. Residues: CASSLRDEKLFF.

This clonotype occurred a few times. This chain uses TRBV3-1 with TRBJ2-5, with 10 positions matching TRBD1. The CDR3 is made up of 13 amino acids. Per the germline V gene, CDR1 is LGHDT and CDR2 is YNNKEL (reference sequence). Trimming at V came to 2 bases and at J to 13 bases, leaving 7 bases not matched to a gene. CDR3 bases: TGTGCCAGCAGCCAATTTACAGGGACAGGGGTGTACTTC. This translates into CASSQFTGTGVYF.

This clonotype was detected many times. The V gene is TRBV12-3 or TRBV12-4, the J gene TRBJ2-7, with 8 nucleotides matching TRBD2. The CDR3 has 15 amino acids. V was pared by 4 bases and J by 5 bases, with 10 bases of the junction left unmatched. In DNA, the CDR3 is TGTGCCAGCAGTTACGGTGGAGCGGGAGTCGACGAGCAGTACTTC. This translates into CASSYGGAGVDEQYF.

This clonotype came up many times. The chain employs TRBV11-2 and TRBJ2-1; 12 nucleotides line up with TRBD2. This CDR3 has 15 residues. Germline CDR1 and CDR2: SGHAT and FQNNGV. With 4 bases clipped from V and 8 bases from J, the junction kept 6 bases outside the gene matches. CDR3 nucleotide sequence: TGTGCCAGCAGCTCCGGACTAGCGGGGAGGGATGAGCAGTTCTTC. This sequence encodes CASSSGLAGRDEQFF.

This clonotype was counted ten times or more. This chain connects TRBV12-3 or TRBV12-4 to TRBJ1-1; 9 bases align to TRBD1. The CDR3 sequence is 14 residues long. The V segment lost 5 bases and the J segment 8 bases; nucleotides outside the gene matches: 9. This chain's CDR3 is CASSHPTGGREAFF. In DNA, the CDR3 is TGTGCCAGCAGTCACCCTACAGGGGGCCGGGAAGCTTTCTTT.